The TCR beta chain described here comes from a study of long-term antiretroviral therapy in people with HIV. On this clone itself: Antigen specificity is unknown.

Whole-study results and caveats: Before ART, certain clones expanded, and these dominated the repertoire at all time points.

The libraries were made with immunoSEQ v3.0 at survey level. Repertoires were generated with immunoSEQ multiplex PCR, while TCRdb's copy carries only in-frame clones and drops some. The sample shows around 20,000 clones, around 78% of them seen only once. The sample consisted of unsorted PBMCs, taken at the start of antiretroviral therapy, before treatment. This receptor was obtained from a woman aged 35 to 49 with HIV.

This CDR3 is CASSLLGGHTEAFF. The CDR3 DNA reads TGTGCCAGCAGCCTACTCGGGGGGCACACTGAAGCTTTCTTT. V is TRBV7-2 and J is TRBJ1-1; maybe TRBD1 (6 bases). With 5 bases removed from V and 3 bases from J, the gap between germline ends came to 13 bases. The CDR3 has 14 amino acids. In germline, CDR1 is SGHTA, CDR2 FQGNSA.